Each of the 16 T cell receptor beta chains below was sequenced from the same sample in a study of blood T cell repertoires in COVID-19 (TCRdb year 2020). The method behind the library was the immunoSEQ multiplex PCR assay. Drawn from immuneACCESS, this table holds only the in-frame rearrangements with V and J called that TCRdb kept. Clones are partly lost; checked studies trace under half to an unresolved V gene and leave the rest unexplained. For this sample the table gives about 190,000 clones, of which around 78% were detected only once. In total, the top ten clones hold approximately 2.9% of the sample. Sequencing input: peripheral blood. The source of these receptors is a woman of 80 years or more with active or convalescent COVID-19.

J is TRBJ1-4 and V is TRBV9, with D possibly matching TRBD1 (6 bases). The CDR3 has 15 amino acids. The V and J ends lost 4 bases and 4 bases respectively, with 14 bases between them. The V gene's germline CDR1 is SGDLS and CDR2 YYNGEE. The CDR3 loop reads CASSTRGGVNEKLFF. In DNA form, the CDR3 reads TGTGCCAGCAGCACCCGAGGGGGGGTTAATGAAAAACTGTTTTTT.

The chain couples TRBV4-3 to TRBJ2-1; weak D call: TRBD1 (6 bases). CDR1 and CDR2 from the germline V gene are LGHNA and YSLEER. The CDR3 extends over 18 amino acids. The germline V and J ends were trimmed by 0 bases and 12 bases, with 27 bases remaining between them. The CDR3 reads CASSQDAAPGHPSIGQFF. In DNA, the CDR3 is TGCGCCAGCAGCCAAGACGCGGCACCGGGACATCCTTCCATCGGGCAGTTCTTC.

The V gene is TRBV24-1, the J gene TRBJ2-5, with a possible D match to TRBD2 (6 bases). Germline-derived CDR1 and CDR2 are KGHDR and SFDVKD. The CDR3 is 15 amino acids. Trimming stripped 4 bases from V and 4 bases from J, with 15 bases between. The DNA for the CDR3 is TGTGCCACCAGTGACTATCAGGGAGGCTTAGAGACCCAGTACTTC. Translating it yields CATSDYQGGLETQYF.

The chain recombines TRBV28 with TRBJ1-4; tentative D call: TRBD1 (5 bases). Germline lookup yields CDR1 MDHEN and CDR2 SYDVKM. V dropped 8 bases and J dropped 1 base, with 17 bases sitting between them. This CDR3 contains 16 residues. CDR3: CASGEIRVGTNEKLFF. The CDR3 DNA sequence: TGTGCCAGCGGGGAAATCAGGGTCGGAACTAATGAAAAACTGTTTTTT.

The rearrangement uses TRBV7-9 and TRBJ1-1; tentative D call: TRBD1 (6 bases). Germline assignment: CDR1 SEHNR and CDR2 FQNEAQ (reference sequence). The CDR3 is 13 amino acids. With 6 bases removed from V and 5 bases from J, the gap between germline ends came to 13 bases. The chain's CDR3 is CASRPGEYTEAFF. DNA of the CDR3: TGTGCCAGCAGGCCAGGGGAGTATACTGAAGCTTTCTTT.

This chain links TRBV9 with TRBJ1-2; 11 bases are shared with TRBD1. Trimming took 4 bases from V and 8 from J; bases not matched to a gene: 4. The CDR3 is 13 residues long. The germline V gene has CDR1 SGDLS and CDR2 YYNGEE. The CDR3 DNA reads TGTGCCAGCAGCCAGGACAGGGGGCGAGGCTACACCTTC. Encoded protein: CASSQDRGRGYTF.

This clone was observed a handful of times. As DNA, the CDR3 is TGTGCCAGCAGCTTAGACCTAGGGGACAATGAGCAGTTCTTC. This codes for CASSLDLGDNEQFF. V gene TRBV13 combines with J gene TRBJ2-1; the D gene is possibly TRBD1 (5 bases). Deletions cut 1 base from V and 5 bases from J, with 9 bases between. Germline CDR1 and CDR2: PRHDT and FYEKMQ (reference sequence). The CDR3 has 14 residues.

The DNA for the CDR3 is TGTGCCAGCAGGTTGCAGGGCTATGGCTACACCTTC. As protein: CASRLQGYGYTF. This chain uses TRBV2 with TRBJ1-2; D is possibly TRBD1 (5 bases). The CDR3 length is 12 residues. The germline V gene has CDR1 SNHLY and CDR2 FYNNEI. Between the trimmed V and J ends, which lost 6 bases and 4 bases, there was a span of 9 bases.

The chain uses TRBV2 and TRBJ1-1, with D unclear. Germline assignment: CDR1 SNHLY and CDR2 FYNNEI. The CDR3 spans 13 residues. V lost 5 bases and J 5 bases, leaving 12 bases between the germline ends. The DNA for the CDR3 is TGTGCCAGCAGTTCCGGTCCGGGGACTGAAGCTTTCTTT. Encoded protein: CASSSGPGTEAFF.

The CDR3 nucleotides are TGTGCCAGCAGTCCCGATTGGGGGGGCACAGATACGCAGTATTTT. It encodes CASSPDWGGTDTQYF. The chain combines TRBV6-5 with TRBJ2-3; the D gene is possibly TRBD2 (6 bases). CDR3 length: 15 amino acids. In germline, CDR1 is MNHEY, CDR2 SVGAGI. Trimming shortened V by 5 bases and J by 1 base, and 13 bases separated the two germline ends.

This chain's CDR3 is CATSRERGGGTDTQYF. The CDR3 DNA is TGTGCCACCAGCAGAGAGCGGGGTGGTGGCACAGATACGCAGTATTTT. The V and J genes are TRBV15 and TRBJ2-3; perhaps TRBD2 as D (6 bases). Trimming took 0 bases from V and 1 from J, leaving 11 bases between them. This CDR3 has 16 amino acids. CDR1 LNHNV and CDR2 YYDKDF come from the germline V gene (reference sequence).

This clone was observed once. The chain couples TRBV1 to TRBJ1-4; the table's D call TRBD1 went unverified against the DNA. TRBV1 is tagged as a pseudogene. This CDR3 is built from 16 residues. The chain's CDR3 is CTSSQGYRDSREKLFF. The DNA of the CDR3 is TGCACCAGCAGCCAGGGATACCGGGACAGTAGGGAAAAACTGTTTTTT.

The chain links TRBV2 to TRBJ1-2; D not certain. The CDR3 runs 15 residues. Trimming cost V 0 bases and J 0 bases, with 8 bases left between them. The V gene's germline CDR1 is SNHLY and CDR2 FYNNEI. CDR3 DNA sequence: TGTGCCAGCAGTGAAGCGGGCCGTACTAACTATGGCTACACCTTC. Translating gives CASSEAGRTNYGYTF.

The chain employs TRBV5-4 and TRBJ1-2, with D possibly being TRBD1 (5 bases). Trimming removed 2 bases from V and 2 bases from J, with 10 bases in between. CDR3 length: 14 residues. Germline assignment: CDR1 SGHNT and CDR2 YYREEE (reference sequence). CDR3 in DNA: TGTGCCAGCAGCTTACCACAGGAGAACTATGGCTACACCTTC. This encodes CASSLPQENYGYTF.

This clone showed up just a few times. This chain joins TRBV12-3 or TRBV12-4 and TRBJ2-7; 7 bases align to TRBD1. The CDR3 extends over 12 amino acids. V was pared by 5 bases and J by 3 bases, with 1 base of the junction left unmatched. The CDR3: CASSGDSYEQYF. The CDR3, as DNA: TGTGCCAGCAGTGGGGACAGCTACGAGCAGTACTTC.

This chain joins TRBV2 and TRBJ2-1; TRBD1 agrees at 7 bases. Germline values: CDR1 SNHLY, CDR2 FYNNEI. V trimming: 5 bases; J trimming: 12 bases; junction bases outside the gene matches: 13. CDR3 length equals 14 residues. The CDR3 DNA reads TGTGCCAGCAGTCAGGAGACAGGGACCGATGTGCAGTTCTTC. Its protein is CASSQETGTDVQFF.